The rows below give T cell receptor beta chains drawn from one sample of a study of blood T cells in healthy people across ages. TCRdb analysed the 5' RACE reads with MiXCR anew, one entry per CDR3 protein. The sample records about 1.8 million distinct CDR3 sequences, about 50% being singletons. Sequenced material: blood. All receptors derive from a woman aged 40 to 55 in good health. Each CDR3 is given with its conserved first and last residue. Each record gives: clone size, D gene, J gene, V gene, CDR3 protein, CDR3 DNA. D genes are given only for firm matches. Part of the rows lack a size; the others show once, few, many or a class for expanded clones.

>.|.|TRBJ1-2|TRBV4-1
CASSQGKGSVTYGYTF
TGCGCCAGCAGCCAAGGGAAAGGGTCGGTAACCTATGGCTACACCTTC
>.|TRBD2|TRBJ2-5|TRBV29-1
CSVPSGGAREQYF
TGCAGCGTTCCTAGCGGGGGGGCTCGGGAGCAGTACTTC
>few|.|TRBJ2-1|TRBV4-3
CASSQVTGPLFF
TGCGCCAGCAGCCAAGTGACAGGTCCCCTGTTCTTC
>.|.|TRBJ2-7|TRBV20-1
CSARDPRANEQYF
TGCAGTGCTAGAGACCCCAGGGCCAACGAGCAGTACTTC
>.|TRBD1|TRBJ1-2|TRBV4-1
CASRRPGQGAEGYTF
TGCGCCAGCAGACGACCGGGACAGGGGGCGGAAGGCTACACCTTC
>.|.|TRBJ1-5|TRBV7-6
CASSQRGGQPQHF
TGTGCCAGCAGCCAAAGAGGGGGACAGCCCCAGCATTTT
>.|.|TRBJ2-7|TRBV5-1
CASSRIAEEQYF
TGCGCCAGCAGCCGGATAGCGGAAGAGCAGTACTTC
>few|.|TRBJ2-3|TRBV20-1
CSAPEGGGTQYF
TGCAGTGCTCCGGAGGGGGGTGGGACGCAGTATTTT
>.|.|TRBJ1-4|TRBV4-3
CASSQDSQGQEKLFF
TGCGCCAGCAGCCAAGACAGTCAGGGACAAGAAAAACTGTTTTTT
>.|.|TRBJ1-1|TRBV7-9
CASTPRETEAFF
TGTGCCAGCACCCCAAGGGAGACTGAAGCTTTCTTT
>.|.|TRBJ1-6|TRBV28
CASSLSPSDRDNSPLHF
TGTGCCAGCAGTTTATCACCCTCGGACAGAGATAATTCACCCCTCCACTTT
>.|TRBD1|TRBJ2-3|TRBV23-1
CASSQWQGVADTQYF
TGCGCCAGCAGTCAATGGCAGGGGGTTGCAGATACGCAGTATTTT
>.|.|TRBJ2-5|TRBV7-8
CASSLEAGLLETQYF
TGTGCCAGCAGCTTAGAGGCAGGGCTGTTAGAGACCCAGTACTTC
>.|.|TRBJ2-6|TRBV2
CASRVAGTGANVLTF
TGTGCCAGCAGGGTCGCAGGGACTGGGGCCAACGTCCTGACTTTC
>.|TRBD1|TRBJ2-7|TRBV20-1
CSATGTGPEYEQYF
TGCAGTGCTACCGGGACAGGACCTGAGTACGAGCAGTACTTC